The 23 T cell receptor beta chains reported below all come from one sample, sequenced in a study of T cells after posttransplantation cyclophosphamide. The naive gate required viable CD3+CD4+ or CD3+CD8+ cells with CCR7+CD45RA+CD45RO-CD95-CD27+CD28+ phenotype. Produced via immunoSEQ multiplex PCR; TCRdb's table is partial and in-frame only. The repertoire has tens of thousands of clones, less than 98% of them found once; the top ten carry 0.1% to 0.15%. The material sequenced was naive CD4+ T cells sorted from PBMCs. Every receptor here comes from a man aged 50 to 59 in good health, CMV-negative, and a related stem cell transplant donor.

The CDR3 reads CASSEAPPYEQYF. CDR3 nucleotide sequence: TGTGCCAGCAGTGAAGCCCCTCCCTACGAGCAGTACTTC. The chain uses TRBV2 and TRBJ2-5; the D is unclear. The J call may not be correct, given that the DNA end is closer to TRBJ2-7. The CDR3 runs to 13 residues. Germline-derived CDR1 and CDR2 are SNHLY and FYNNEI.

This sequence joins TRBV25-1 and TRBJ2-4, with D possibly matching TRBD1 (6 bases). In germline, CDR1 is MGHDK, CDR2 SYGVNS. The ends were cut back, 3 bases at V and 5 bases at J, with 11 bases in the middle. This CDR3 is built from 14 residues. Here the CDR3 DNA reads TGTGCCAGCAGTGATCACAGGGACCAAAACATTCAGTACTTC. Protein: CASSDHRDQNIQYF.

The chain uses TRBV19 and TRBJ1-3; D remains ambiguous. CDR1 is LNHDA, CDR2 SQIVND, per germline (reference sequence). The CDR3 totals 16 residues. Trimming stripped 4 bases from V and 2 bases from J, with 15 bases between. CDR3: CASSSGKDYTGNTIYF. The CDR3 nucleotides are TGTGCCAGTAGTAGCGGGAAAGATTATACTGGAAACACCATATATTTT.

In nucleotides, the CDR3 is TGTGCCAGCAGCGTAAGTTGGCTTGAGACCCAGTACTTC. Translated, it gives CASSVSWLETQYF. The chain is built from TRBV9 and TRBJ2-5; D is unresolved. Germline values: CDR1 SGDLS, CDR2 YYNGEE. CDR3 length: 13 amino acids. The germline V and J ends were trimmed by 1 base and 5 bases, with 9 bases remaining between them.

This chain connects TRBV13 to TRBJ1-4, with 9 positions matching TRBD1. Germline CDR1 PRHDT, CDR2 FYEKMQ (reference sequence). Trimming cost V 5 bases and J 8 bases; bases outside gene matches: 12. The CDR3 contains 16 residues. The CDR3 DNA sequence: TGTGCCAGCAGCCAACTGACAGGGGGAAAAGGGGAAAAACTGTTTTTT. It yields the protein CASSQLTGGKGEKLFF.

This chain uses TRBV9 with TRBJ1-1, with D unresolved. Germline assignment: CDR1 SGDLS and CDR2 YYNGEE. The CDR3 totals 13 residues. V was clipped by 0 bases and J by 1 base, with 4 bases between them. DNA for the CDR3: TGTGCCAGCAGCGTAGCGGGGAACACTGAAGCTTTCTTT. It encodes CASSVAGNTEAFF.

This chain connects TRBV10-1 to TRBJ2-1, with 10 bases lining up with TRBD1. The V segment lost 3 bases and the J segment 6 bases; nucleotides outside the gene matches: 5. The CDR3 has 15 residues. CDR1 is WNHNN, CDR2 SYGVQD, per germline (reference sequence). The CDR3 DNA follows: TGCGCCAGCAGTGATCGACAGGGGGCACGCAATGAGCAGTTCTTC. It yields the protein CASSDRQGARNEQFF.

This rearrangement joins TRBV6-5 to TRBJ2-7, with 11 bases aligning to TRBD1. The germline V gene encodes CDR1 MNHEY and CDR2 SVGAGI. The J segment lost 3 bases and the V segment lost 4 bases, leaving 5 bases of the junction unmatched. The CDR3 sequence is 15 residues long. CDR3: CASSSPGQGVYEQYF. In DNA, the CDR3 is TGTGCCAGCAGTTCTCCGGGACAGGGGGTCTACGAGCAGTACTTC.

The J gene is TRBJ2-5, the V gene TRBV7-2; 7 bases line up with TRBD1. Unmatched junction bases numbered 6, after V lost 3 bases and J lost 5 bases. Per the germline V gene, CDR1 is SGHTA and CDR2 is FQGNSA. The CDR3 has 14 residues. The CDR3 is CASSFDRVGETQYF. CDR3 coding DNA: TGTGCCAGCAGCTTTGACAGGGTTGGGGAGACCCAGTACTTC.

The V gene is TRBV4-3, the J gene TRBJ1-2, with a weak D call TRBD1 (5 bases). This CDR3 is 15 amino acids long. The germline V gene encodes CDR1 LGHNA and CDR2 YSLEER. V was cut by 1 base and J by 2 bases, with 11 bases left in between. As DNA, the CDR3 is TGCGCCAGCAGCCAAGCCGGGGGGGTCAACTATGGCTACACCTTC. As protein: CASSQAGGVNYGYTF.

The chain has TRBV7-3 and TRBJ2-1; 7 nucleotides align to TRBD1. Germline CDR1 reads SGHTA; CDR2 reads FQGTGA. The CDR3 sequence is 14 residues long. V was clipped by 5 bases and J by 10 bases; unmatched bases: 11. The DNA for the CDR3 is TGTGCCAGCAGCCAACAAACGACAGGGACGGAGCAGTTCTTC. Its translation: CASSQQTTGTEQFF.

J is TRBJ2-5 and V is TRBV5-1; the match to TRBD1 covers 10 bases. Germline CDR1 reads SGHRS; CDR2 reads YFSETQ. The CDR3 runs to 16 residues. V was pared by 0 bases and J by 5 bases, with 7 bases of the junction left unmatched. The CDR3 region has the DNA TGCGCCAGCAGCTTGGGGGACAGGGGTCAGGGGGAGACCCAGTACTTC. This codes for CASSLGDRGQGETQYF.

This chain links TRBV6-8 with TRBJ2-1; 8 bases line up with TRBD2. V lost 3 bases to trimming and J lost 1 base; unmatched junction nucleotides: 14. The V gene's germline CDR1 is MNHGY and CDR2 SAAAGT. This CDR3 is 19 amino acids long. This CDR3 reads CASSYGLAGKVKSYNEQFF. CDR3 coding DNA: TGTGCCAGCAGTTATGGGTTAGCGGGAAAAGTAAAATCCTACAATGAGCAGTTCTTC.

The chain combines TRBV10-1 with TRBJ2-1; TRBD1 aligns across 8 bases. With 8 bases clipped from V and 7 bases from J, the junction kept 7 bases outside the gene matches. The CDR3 extends over 13 amino acids. Looked up from germline, CDR1 is WNHNN and CDR2 is SYGVQD (reference sequence). The chain's CDR3 is CASSRQGYNEQFF. The CDR3 DNA reads as TGCGCCAGCTCGAGACAGGGGTATAATGAGCAGTTCTTC.

V gene TRBV5-4 combines with J gene TRBJ1-4, with 9 positions matching TRBD1. Unmatched junction bases numbered 9, after V lost 4 bases and J lost 5 bases. The CDR3 loop spans 16 amino acids. The germline V gene has CDR1 SGHNT and CDR2 YYREEE (reference sequence). CDR3 DNA sequence: TGTGCCAGCAGCCAGAAAACCGGGACAGGGAATGAAAAACTGTTTTTT. Translated, it gives CASSQKTGTGNEKLFF.

This clone was seen only once. The chain couples TRBV7-9 to TRBJ2-3; a weak D match, TRBD1 (5 bases). Deletions cut 2 bases from V and 5 bases from J, with 11 bases between. CDR1 is SEHNR, CDR2 FQNEAQ, per germline (reference sequence). The CDR3 contains 14 residues. The CDR3 is CASSLLTVQDTQYF. The CDR3 DNA reads as TGTGCCAGCAGCTTACTGACAGTACAAGATACGCAGTATTTT.

This chain joins TRBV25-1 and TRBJ1-4; D is undetermined. CDR1 is MGHDK, CDR2 SYGVNS, per germline. The CDR3 extends over 12 amino acids. Trimming left V 3 bases short and J 9 bases short, with 8 bases between. The CDR3 region is CASSEGRQKLFF. The CDR3 bases are TGTGCCAGCAGTGAGGGGAGGCAAAAACTGTTTTTT.

The V call is TRBV15, the J call TRBJ2-1, with TRBD1 as a possible D gene (5 bases). Germline V lookup: CDR1 LNHNV, CDR2 YYDKDF (reference sequence). V lost 3 bases and J 10 bases, leaving 10 bases between the germline ends. This CDR3 is 12 amino acids long. This chain's CDR3 is CATSRGPWEQFF. The CDR3 nucleotides are TGTGCCACCAGCAGGGGGCCGTGGGAGCAGTTCTTC. The entire variable domain, with the rest obtained from reference TRBV15 and TRBJ2-1, is as follows: DAMVIQNPRYQVTQFGKPVTLSCSQTLNHNVMYWYQQKSSQAPKLLFHYYDKDFNNEADTPDNFQSRRPNTSFCFLDIRSPGLGDTAMYLCATSRGPWEQFFGPGTRLTVL.

The J gene is TRBJ1-4, the V gene TRBV7-9, with a tentative D call TRBD1 (5 bases). Germline CDR1 SEHNR, CDR2 FQNEAQ (reference sequence). Trimming took off 2 bases at V and 8 bases at J, with 15 bases between the two ends. The CDR3 covers 15 residues. CDR3 nucleotide sequence: TGTGCCAGCAGCTTAATAGCCAGGGCTGGGGAAAAACTGTTTTTT. Translation: CASSLIARAGEKLFF.

This chain links TRBV5-6 with TRBJ1-2, with D tentatively TRBD1 (5 bases). Germline CDR1 is SGHDT and CDR2 is YYEEEE. V dropped 0 bases and J dropped 4 bases, with 10 bases sitting between them. The CDR3 spans 14 residues. The CDR3 nucleotides read TGTGCCAGCAGCTTGGATTCAGGGATCTATGGCTACACCTTC. It codes for CASSLDSGIYGYTF.

The V gene is TRBV27, the J gene TRBJ1-2, with a weak D call TRBD1 (6 bases). The V end lost 8 bases, the J end lost 4 bases, and 11 bases lay between the germline ends. This CDR3 has 12 amino acids. Looked up from germline, CDR1 is MNHEY and CDR2 is SMNVEV (reference sequence). CDR3: CASGGLIYGYTF. CDR3 nucleotides: TGTGCCAGCGGGGGCTTAATCTATGGCTACACCTTC.

The gene calls are TRBV29-1 and TRBJ1-1; D not resolved. Trimming shortened V by 4 bases and J by 5 bases, and 14 bases separated the two germline ends. CDR1 and CDR2 from the germline V gene are SQVTM and ANQGSEA. The CDR3 contains 13 residues. The CDR3: CSVGPLLTTEAFF. The DNA of the CDR3 is TGCAGCGTTGGGCCCCTACTAACGACTGAAGCTTTCTTT.

Remarks on this clone: The conserved final phenylalanine or tryptophan is absent from the CDR3, which likely points to a read error. Written as DNA, the CDR3 is TGTGCCAGCAGTGACTCTTATGACTACACCCTC. Its protein is CASSDSYDYTL. The chain joins TRBV6-4 to TRBJ1-2; D is unclear. Germline assignment: CDR1 MRHNA and CDR2 SNTAGT. The length of the CDR3 is 11 residues.